This is a list of T cell receptor beta chains from one sample in a study of blood T cells in healthy people across ages. TCRdb re-derived calls from the 5' RACE reads in MiXCR, one entry per CDR3 protein. Among around 1,100,000 distinct CDR3 sequences listed, around two fifths were seen once. Specimen: blood. The source of these receptors is a man younger than 30 in good health. Each CDR3 is given with its conserved first and last residue.

CDR3	J	V
CASSSQLSGGTTDTQYF	TRBJ2-3	TRBV9
CASRWTESNQPQHF	TRBJ1-5	TRBV12-3/TRBV12-4
CASSLVAASAHSYTF	TRBJ1-2	TRBV5-4
CASTMDRAHQLGEQFF	TRBJ2-1	TRBV2
CASSQTGGVYGYTF	TRBJ1-2	TRBV4-3
CASSEEAGKSYEQYF	TRBJ2-7	TRBV2
CASSEPTGPDTQYF	TRBJ2-3	TRBV25-1
CASSQMYGGTYGYTF	TRBJ1-2	TRBV4-1
CASSSGGGELFF	TRBJ2-2	TRBV27
CASSFLSYEQYF	TRBJ2-7	TRBV7-2
CAISDLIPGTGAGYTF	TRBJ1-2	TRBV10-3
CASSLEWGKQYF	TRBJ2-5	TRBV28
CASSVLAQNLGQFF	TRBJ2-1	TRBV28
CASSLEAGVRSGYTF	TRBJ1-2	TRBV7-9
CASSSDRGLNYPQHF	TRBJ1-5	TRBV12-3/TRBV12-4
CATSADTQYF	TRBJ2-3	TRBV24-1
CASSQDRQPASGYTF	TRBJ1-2	TRBV3-1
CASRERGEAYNEQFF	TRBJ2-1	TRBV12-3/TRBV12-4
CASSLDAGELSEQFF	TRBJ2-1	TRBV5-1
CASTIDNSYEQYF	TRBJ2-7	TRBV2
CASSLDVSGVDTQYF	TRBJ2-3	TRBV7-2
CASSTQGISYEQYF	TRBJ2-7	TRBV7-9
CASRQWSWGEQYF	TRBJ2-7	TRBV4-2
CASSEDQGWEWNSPLHF	TRBJ1-6	TRBV6-1
CASSLSRGPYNEQFF	TRBJ2-1	TRBV7-2
CSALGTEGTYTQYF	TRBJ2-3	TRBV20-1
CASSRQGKMAFF	TRBJ1-1	TRBV13
CASSFPMSPLHF	TRBJ1-6	TRBV13
CSAATGTNYGYTF	TRBJ1-2	TRBV20-1
CASSRGGTGGASYGYTF	TRBJ1-2	TRBV11-1
CASSLGQGTAYNSPLHF	TRBJ1-6	TRBV7-2
CASSLSRYSPLHF	TRBJ1-6	TRBV27
CASSSDRTEDTQYF	TRBJ2-3	TRBV7-2
CASSPVAGVYNEQYF	NA	TRBV7-3
CAISILLLRDRGNGYTF	TRBJ1-2	TRBV10-3
CAINLGINTEAFF	TRBJ1-1	TRBV10-3
CASSFSAGRTETQYF	TRBJ2-5	TRBV12-3/TRBV12-4
CASSQGTALTNYGYTF	TRBJ1-2	TRBV7-9
CSVLQGARGELFF	TRBJ2-2	TRBV29-1
CASSVPAEGPTDTQYF	TRBJ2-3	TRBV2
CASSGGRDKLWNGYTF	TRBJ1-2	TRBV7-9